The clone carrying this TCR beta chain was counted at least ten times. The CDR3 length is 12 residues. Trimming took off 8 bases at V and 6 bases at J, with 8 bases between the two ends. Germline CDR1 MNHEY, CDR2 SVGAGI. One entry per CDR3 protein, called by TCRdb with MiXCR from the RT-PCR reads. This table has more than 600,000 distinct CDR3 sequences, 14% appearing once. The source of this sequence is a female donor in good health, serving as a healthy control. The rearrangement uses TRBV6-5 and TRBJ1-6; a possible D gene is TRBD1 (5 bases). Sequencing was done on a sample of memory CD4+ T cells from blood. The CDR3 reads CASGDANSPLHF. The CDR3 bases are TGTGCCAGCGGGGACGCTAATTCACCCCTCCACTTT.